The 9 T cell receptor beta chains below all came from one sample that was sequenced in a study of T cells expressing NK-cell markers (dated by TCRdb to the early 2020s). Libraries came from 5' RACE. Instrument on record: Illumina HiSeq 2000. Through TCRdb reprocessing, the reads give one entry per CDR3 protein sequence; DNA is omitted. This sample's clone table shows 440,000 or so distinct CDR3 sequences. The ten largest make up 6% to 9.5% of the sample. Material for sequencing was blood T cells: a sorted CD56 or NKG2C T cell subset, CD4+ or CD8+ T cells, or bulk PBMC T cells (not recorded which). The source of these receptors is a woman aged 18 to 75 in good health.

The chain employs TRBV20-1 and TRBJ2-5; there is no DNA to check the TCRdb D call of TRBD2. CDR1 DFQATT and CDR2 SNEGSKA come from the germline V gene (reference sequence). The CDR3 has 14 residues. The CDR3 reads CSARDLAAQETQYF.

The chain joins TRBV19 to TRBJ1-1; the TCRdb call, TRBD1, lacks DNA for checking. Germline assignment: CDR1 LNHDA and CDR2 SQIVND (reference sequence). The CDR3 has 13 amino acids. The CDR3 protein is CASSPDREAEAFF.

V usage is TRBV6-1 and J usage is TRBJ2-7; TCRdb's D gene call, TRBD2, goes unchecked for lack of DNA. The CDR3 runs to 14 residues. CDR1 and CDR2 from the germline V gene are MNHNS and SASEGT. CDR3 amino acids: CASSEAGGHSEQYF.

The chain joins TRBV12-3 or TRBV12-4 to TRBJ2-5; the D call of TRBD2 rests on TCRdb alone, since no DNA is present to check it. The CDR3 runs to 11 residues. Here the CDR3 reads CASSSGLSQYF.

The chain links TRBV6-1 to TRBJ2-3; TCRdb picks TRBD2, but there is no DNA to check that call. This CDR3 is 15 amino acids long. Germline V CDR1 and CDR2: MNHNS, SASEGT. The CDR3 sequence is CASKRADVFTDTQYF.

CDR3 amino acids: CATSKAGRPNTEAFF. The genes are TRBV15 and TRBJ1-1. Germline lookup yields CDR1 LNHNV and CDR2 YYDKDF (reference sequence). This CDR3 region has 15 residues.

The gene calls are TRBV4-2 and TRBJ1-3; as DNA is missing, the TRBD1 call by TCRdb cannot be tested. Germline CDR1 is LGHNA and CDR2 is YNFKEQ. This CDR3 contains 17 residues. CDR3 region: CASSQAAGGPSGTPIYF.

This chain uses TRBV10-3 with TRBJ1-1. This CDR3 comprises 13 residues. Germline lookup yields CDR1 ENHRY and CDR2 SYGVKD. Here the CDR3 reads CAISESQNTEAFF.

J is TRBJ1-2 and V is TRBV9; the D call of TRBD1 rests on TCRdb alone, since no DNA is present to check it. CDR1 and CDR2 (germline): SGDLS, YYNGEE. This CDR3 is 14 amino acids long. This chain's CDR3 is CASSVVSDSYGYTF.